One TCR beta chain is described in this entry. All of the donors were Caucasians in good health. The data originate from a study of identical twins. One entry per CDR3 protein, called by TCRdb with MiXCR from the 5' RACE reads. The sample shows a few hundred thousand distinct CDR3 sequences, roughly 13% of them seen only once. The same data also contributed to another study, on yellow fever vaccine responses in identical twins. This second study notes: It has been reported that, in twins, the vaccine T cell response seemed partly convergent and partly personalized.

The sequencing sample was made of memory (CD45RO+) T cells sorted from blood. This sequence was found in a young woman in good health.

The CDR3 sequence is CASSLERGGDTQYF. The CDR3 coding sequence is TGTGCCAGCAGCTTAGAGCGGGGGGGCGATACGCAGTATTTT. The chain employs TRBV7-2 and TRBJ2-3; 10 bases are shared with TRBD2. The ends lost 1 base at V and 6 bases at J; junction bases unmatched: 1. Per germline, CDR1 SGHTA and CDR2 FQGNSA. The CDR3 totals 14 residues.